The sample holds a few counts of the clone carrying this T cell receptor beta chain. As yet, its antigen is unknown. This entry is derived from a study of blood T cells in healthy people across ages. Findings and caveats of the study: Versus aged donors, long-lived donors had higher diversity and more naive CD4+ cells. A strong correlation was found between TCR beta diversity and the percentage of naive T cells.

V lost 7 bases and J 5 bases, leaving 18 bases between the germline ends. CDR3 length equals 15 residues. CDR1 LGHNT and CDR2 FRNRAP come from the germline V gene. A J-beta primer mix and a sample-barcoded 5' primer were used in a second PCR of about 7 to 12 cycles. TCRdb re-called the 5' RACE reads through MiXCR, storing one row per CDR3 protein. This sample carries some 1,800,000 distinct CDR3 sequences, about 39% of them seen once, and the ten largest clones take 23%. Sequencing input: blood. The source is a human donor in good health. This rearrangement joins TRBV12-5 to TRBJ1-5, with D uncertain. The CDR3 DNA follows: TGTGCTAGTGCCCCCGGCCCCAGACTTGATCAGCCCCAGCATTTT. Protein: CASAPGPRLDQPQHF.